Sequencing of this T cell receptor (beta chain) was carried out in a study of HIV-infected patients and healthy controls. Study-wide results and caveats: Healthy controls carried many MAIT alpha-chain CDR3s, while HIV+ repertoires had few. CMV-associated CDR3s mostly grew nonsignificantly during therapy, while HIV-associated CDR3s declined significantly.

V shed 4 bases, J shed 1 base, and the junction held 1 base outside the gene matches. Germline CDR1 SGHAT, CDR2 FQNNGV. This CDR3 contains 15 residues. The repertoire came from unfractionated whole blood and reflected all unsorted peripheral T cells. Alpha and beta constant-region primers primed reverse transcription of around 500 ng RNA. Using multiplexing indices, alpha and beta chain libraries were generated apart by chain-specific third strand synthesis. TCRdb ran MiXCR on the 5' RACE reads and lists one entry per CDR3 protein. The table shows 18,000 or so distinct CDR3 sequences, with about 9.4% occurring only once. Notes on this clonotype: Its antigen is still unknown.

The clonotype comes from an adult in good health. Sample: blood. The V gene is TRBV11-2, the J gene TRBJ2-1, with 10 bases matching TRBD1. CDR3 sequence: CASSSDRGSYNEQFF. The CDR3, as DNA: TGTGCCAGCAGCTCGGACAGGGGGTCCTACAATGAGCAGTTCTTC.